These T cell receptor beta chains were read from a single sample in a study of cytotoxic CD8 clonotypes in ibrutinib-treated CLL. Sequencing used immunoSEQ multiplex PCR; TCRdb keeps in-frame clones, though not all of them. The sample records nearly 300,000 clones, roughly three quarters being singletons. The sample here was PBMCs, taken at disease progression, from a patient treated with ibrutinib. The receptor set was obtained from a human donor with chronic lymphocytic leukemia. The conserved cysteine and the conserved F or W are not part of the CDR3 here.

v_gene	j_gene	CDR3aa
TRBV7-6	TRBJ2-7	ASSLGYRDNYEQY
TRBV19	TRBJ1-2	ASRPWGTRGYT
TRBV18	TRBJ2-5	ASSRPTSGSFAQFQETQY
TRBV5-1	TRBJ1-3	ASSTGIGGSGNTIY
TRBV5-1	TRBJ2-5	ASSLGVQETQY
TRBV5-6	TRBJ1-2	ASSPGTGNYGYT
TRBV21-1	TRBJ2-7	ASRRDGTREQY
TRBV19	TRBJ1-5	ASSFLAGGSNQPQH
TRBV11-2	TRBJ2-3	ASSSPTSGGDTQY
TRBV7-6	TRBJ2-1	ASSLEPGNNEQF
TRBV18	TRBJ2-6	ASSPGTGGSGANVLT
TRBV18	TRBJ2-7	ASSPGTDGTYEQY
TRBV5-1	TRBJ1-1	ASSLNAGLNTEAF
TRBV5-1	TRBJ2-1	ASSLATSGVGEQF
TRBV5-1	TRBJ1-1	ASSTVRNTEAF
TRBV9	TRBJ2-1	ASSGRTRSTNEQF
TRBV10-3	TRBJ2-7	AIKGGGTEQY
TRBV7-8	TRBJ1-1	ASSQDLNTEAF
TRBV6-1	TRBJ1-1	ATGGVLRNTEAF
TRBV4-1	TRBJ2-3	ASSQTSLGTDTQY
TRBV6-1	TRBJ1-2	ASGGGAYVYGYT
TRBV28	TRBJ2-7	ASRTGYEQY
TRBV5-1	TRBJ2-1	ASSIGGRVEQF
TRBV7-2	TRBJ2-5	ASSLGVLGTQY
TRBV7-7	TRBJ2-3	ASSRGGGVLSTDTQY